Below are 32 T cell receptor beta chains sequenced from a single sample in a study of OX40 agonist ivuxolimab in advanced cancers. The data were produced by immunoSEQ multiplex PCR, yet TCRdb's version contains in-frame clones alone and is incomplete. The table includes about 79,000 clones, 90% detected once. The sample here was CD4+ or CD8+ T cells sorted from blood, taken in a trial of the OX40 agonist ivuxolimab. The receptors were sampled from an adult with an advanced solid tumor such as melanoma, head and neck, liver or kidney cancer.

The chain carries TRBV4-1 and TRBJ1-2, with no clear D. With 0 bases removed from V and 2 bases from J, the gap between germline ends came to 13 bases. From germline, CDR1 is MGHRA and CDR2 YSYEKL. This CDR3 comprises 16 residues. CDR3 nucleotide sequence: TGCGCCAGCAGCCAAGATGATGGCAGTCAAAACTATGGCTACACCTTC. Amino acid sequence: CASSQDDGSQNYGYTF.

This chain joins TRBV11-3 and TRBJ1-1; a possible D gene is TRBD1 (5 bases). CDR1 and CDR2 (germline): SGHNT, YENEEA. Trimming removed 4 bases from V and 3 bases from J, with 9 bases in between. The CDR3 consists of 13 residues. The CDR3 bases are TGTGCCAGCAGCTGGCAAGGGGACACTGAAGCTTTCTTT. Translation gives CASSWQGDTEAFF. Using reference TRBV11-3 and TRBJ1-1 for the parts outside the CDR3, the full variable domain is EAGVVQSPRYKIIEKKQPVAFWCNPISGHNTLYWYLQNLGQGPELLIRYENEEAVDDSQLPKDRFSAERLKGVDSTLKIQPAELGDSAVYLCASSWQGDTEAFFGQGTRLTVV.

CDR3 sequence (DNA): TGCGCCAGCAGCTCTCGACAGGGTAGTAATGAAAAACTGTTTTTT. This sequence encodes CASSSRQGSNEKLFF. J is TRBJ1-4 and V is TRBV5-1; TRBD1 agrees at 7 bases. Germline trimming cut 3 bases from V and 4 bases from J; bases unmatched to any gene: 6. CDR1 is SGHRS, CDR2 YFSETQ, per germline. The CDR3 length is 15 residues. Filled out from reference TRBV5-1 and TRBJ1-4, the complete variable domain reads KAGVTQTPRYLIKTRGQQVTLSCSPISGHRSVSWYQQTPGQGLQFLFEYFSETQRNKGNFPGRFSGRQFSNSRSEMNVSTLELGDSALYLCASSSRQGSNEKLFFGSGTQLSVL.

This clone was seen more than once but under ten times. This rearrangement joins TRBV6-5 to TRBJ1-5; D is ambiguous. The CDR3 sequence is 15 residues long. V gave up 7 bases and J gave up 2 bases, with 15 bases separating them. Germline CDR1 and CDR2: MNHEY and SVGAGI. CDR3 sequence: CASNVDKTRNQPQHF. In DNA, the CDR3 is TGTGCCAGCAACGTTGACAAAACCCGCAATCAGCCCCAGCATTTT.

J is TRBJ1-6 and V is TRBV25-1, with 7 bases matching TRBD1. The V segment lost 3 bases and the J segment 5 bases; nucleotides outside the gene matches: 7. The germline V gene encodes CDR1 MGHDK and CDR2 SYGVNS. The CDR3 is made up of 16 amino acids. The CDR3 DNA reads TGTGCCAGCAGTGATGGAAAGACAGGGAATAATTCACCCCTCCACTTT. This gives the protein CASSDGKTGNNSPLHF.

The genes are TRBV28 and TRBJ1-3, with D hard to call. The CDR3 runs to 15 residues. The germline gives CDR1 MDHEN, CDR2 SYDVKM. V lost 4 bases to trimming and J lost 1 base, with 11 bases between them. The CDR3 nucleotides read TGTGCCAGCAGTTCCGAACCGCAGTCTGGAAACACCATATATTTT. This translates into CASSSEPQSGNTIYF.

J is TRBJ2-2 and V is TRBV13, with D perhaps TRBD1 or TRBD2 (5 bases each). The CDR3 consists of 15 residues. From germline, CDR1 is PRHDT and CDR2 FYEKMQ (reference sequence). Between the trimmed V and J ends, which lost 5 bases and 4 bases, there was a span of 14 bases. The CDR3 sequence is CASSPRGVSTGELFF. The CDR3 DNA follows: TGTGCCAGCAGCCCCCGAGGGGTAAGCACCGGGGAGCTGTTTTTT.

The rearrangement uses TRBV5-1 and TRBJ2-1; TRBD2 matches 8 bases. Germline V gene lookup returns CDR1 SGHRS and CDR2 YFSETQ. The CDR3 has 15 residues. Germline trimming cut 0 bases from V and 5 bases from J; bases unmatched to any gene: 4. CDR3 DNA: TGCGCCAGCAGCTTGGTGTACGGGGGGGACAATGAGCAGTTCTTC. Protein: CASSLVYGGDNEQFF.

V and J are TRBV27 and TRBJ2-3; the D is unclear. CDR1 is MNHEY, CDR2 SMNVEV, per germline (reference sequence). Trimming removed 3 bases at V and 6 bases at J, with 13 bases between. CDR3 length: 14 residues. CDR3 nucleotides: TGTGCCAGCAGTTTTAGGACGGTGCTGGATACGCAGTATTTT. Translated: CASSFRTVLDTQYF.

The rearrangement links TRBV7-6 to TRBJ1-3, with D maybe TRBD1 (5 bases). Trimming removed 5 bases at V and 2 bases at J, with 16 bases between. Germline CDR1 is SGHVS and CDR2 is FNYEAQ. The CDR3 has 16 amino acids. CDR3 bases: TGTGCCAGCAGCCCCTTGGCGGGGGTAGCTGGAAACACCATATATTTT. It specifies CASSPLAGVAGNTIYF.

This sequence joins TRBV11-1 and TRBJ2-1; 11 nucleotides align to TRBD2. This CDR3 is built from 16 residues. V was clipped by 4 bases and J by 9 bases; unmatched bases: 11. Germline loops: CDR1 SGHAT, CDR2 FQDESV (reference sequence). The CDR3 protein is CASSSISGGAFGEQFF. CDR3 bases: TGTGCCAGCAGCTCAATTAGCGGGGGGGCGTTCGGTGAGCAGTTCTTC.

V and J are TRBV19 and TRBJ2-2; 13 bases align to TRBD2. The length of the CDR3 is 16 residues. Germline-derived CDR1 and CDR2 are LNHDA and SQIVND (reference sequence). V shed 4 bases and J 5 bases; nucleotides not matched to a gene: 4. CDR3 DNA: TGTGCCAGTAGTACGCTACTAGCGGGGGGGACCGGGGAGCTGTTTTTT. Its protein is CASSTLLAGGTGELFF.

The rearrangement joins TRBV18 to TRBJ1-1; D call uncertain. From germline, CDR1 is KGHSH and CDR2 LQKENI. The CDR3 totals 13 residues. Between the trimmed V and J ends, which lost 3 bases and 5 bases, there was a span of 10 bases. In nucleotides, the CDR3 is TGTGCCAGCTCACCGGGAACAGCGACTGAAGCTTTCTTT. It specifies CASSPGTATEAFF.

The genes are TRBV7-9 and TRBJ1-6; D remains unclear. V dropped 2 bases and J dropped 11 bases, with 10 bases sitting between them. Germline V CDR1 and CDR2: SEHNR, FQNEAQ (reference sequence). The CDR3 has 13 amino acids. In DNA form, the CDR3 reads TGTGCCAGCAGCTTAATCGGAGGCGCACCCCTCCACTTT. Protein: CASSLIGGAPLHF. Full variable domain (outside the CDR3, taken from reference TRBV7-9 and TRBJ1-6): DTGVSQNPRHKITKRGQNVTFRCDPISEHNRLYWYRQTLGQGPEFLTYFQNEAQLEKSRLLSDRFSAERPKGSFSTLEIQRTEQGDSAMYLCASSLIGGAPLHFGNGTRLTVT.

V and J are TRBV11-2 and TRBJ2-6; perhaps TRBD2 as D (5 bases). The CDR3 covers 15 residues. V was trimmed by 4 bases and J by 0 bases, leaving 7 bases between them. In germline, CDR1 is SGHAT, CDR2 FQNNGV. The CDR3 protein is CASSWTRSGANVLTF. The CDR3 nucleotides read TGTGCCAGCAGCTGGACTCGCTCTGGGGCCAACGTCCTGACTTTC.

The rearrangement joins TRBV7-9 to TRBJ2-7; D may match TRBD1 or TRBD2 (5 bases each). Germline V lookup: CDR1 SEHNR, CDR2 FQNEAQ (reference sequence). Trimming removed 3 bases from V and 9 bases from J, with 18 bases in between. CDR3 length: 14 residues. For the CDR3, the DNA is TGTGCCAGCAGCTTCGCAGGGAGTGCTGGGGGGCAGTACGTC. It translates to CASSFAGSAGGQYV.

This clone was observed a handful of times. The V and J genes are TRBV28 and TRBJ1-1; TRBD1 might be the D (5 bases). Germline values: CDR1 MDHEN, CDR2 SYDVKM. CDR3 size: 15 residues. V shed 2 bases and J shed 0 bases, with 10 bases lying between them. In nucleotides, the CDR3 is TGTGCCAGCAGTTTACACGGGGGAATGAACACTGAAGCTTTCTTT. This codes for CASSLHGGMNTEAFF.

The V and J genes are TRBV6-6 and TRBJ2-7; a possible D gene is TRBD2 (5 bases). This CDR3 is 15 amino acids long. V was cut by 3 bases and J by 0 bases, with 12 bases left in between. In germline, CDR1 is MNHNY, CDR2 SVGAGI (reference sequence). The CDR3 coding sequence is TGTGCCAGCAGTTATGGGTTGGGGAGCTCCTACGAGCAGTACTTC. The encoded protein is CASSYGLGSSYEQYF.

This chain joins TRBV9 and TRBJ2-1, with TRBD2 identical over 8 bases. This CDR3 is 15 amino acids long. The germline V gene encodes CDR1 SGDLS and CDR2 YYNGEE. Trimming at V came to 3 bases and at J to 1 base, leaving 3 bases not matched to a gene. The CDR3 DNA sequence: TGTGCCAGCAGCGCCCGACTAGCGTCCTACAATGAGCAGTTCTTC. This sequence encodes CASSARLASYNEQFF.

Worth noting for this clone: Distinct nucleotide sequences in the sample also encode this CDR3. The rearrangement uses TRBV28 and TRBJ1-2; D ambiguous. The CDR3 has 12 residues. The ends were cut back, 5 bases at V and 0 bases at J, with 4 bases in the middle. Germline V gene sequence: CDR1 MDHEN, CDR2 SYDVKM. The CDR3 protein is CASSPANYGYTF. DNA of the CDR3: TGTGCCAGCAGTCCAGCTAACTATGGCTACACCTTC.

The chain combines TRBV5-1 with TRBJ2-1; TRBD2 matches 8 bases. J lost 6 bases, V lost 4 bases, and 12 bases had no gene match. CDR3 length equals 16 residues. CDR1 is SGHRS and CDR2 is YFSETQ in the germline V gene. The CDR3 is CASSIPSGGGINEQFF. As DNA, the CDR3 is TGCGCCAGCAGCATCCCCTCTGGCGGGGGGATCAATGAGCAGTTCTTC.

The J gene is TRBJ2-1, the V gene TRBV7-9; the match to TRBD2 covers 7 bases. The CDR3 is 14 amino acids. The trim removed 3 bases at V and 6 bases at J, leaving 5 bases unmatched. From germline, CDR1 is SEHNR and CDR2 FQNEAQ (reference sequence). CDR3 region: CASSLSGTTNEQFF. The CDR3 nucleotides are TGTGCCAGCAGCTTGAGCGGGACTACCAATGAGCAGTTCTTC.

The chain couples TRBV15 to TRBJ1-5; 8 bases align to TRBD1. The V gene end was trimmed by 0 bases and the J gene end by 5 bases; junction bases not matched to a gene: 9. The CDR3 covers 17 residues. From germline, CDR1 is LNHNV and CDR2 YYDKDF (reference sequence). In DNA form, the CDR3 reads TGTGCCACCAGCAGAGATCGACAGGGGAGCGCCGATCAGCCCCAGCATTTT. Translation: CATSRDRQGSADQPQHF.

The J gene is TRBJ2-1, the V gene TRBV11-2; the D call may be TRBD1 or TRBD2 (5 bases each). V dropped 4 bases and J dropped 7 bases, with 14 bases sitting between them. Germline CDR1 is SGHAT and CDR2 is FQNNGV. The CDR3 extends over 14 amino acids. The CDR3 loop is CASSSETWGNEQFF. The DNA for the CDR3 is TGTGCCAGCAGCTCTGAGACGTGGGGGAATGAGCAGTTCTTC.

The rearrangement uses TRBV7-9 and TRBJ2-3; weak D call: TRBD2 (5 bases). Trimming took 5 bases from V and 1 from J, leaving 19 bases between them. This CDR3 has 17 amino acids. From germline, CDR1 is SEHNR and CDR2 FQNEAQ (reference sequence). CDR3 loop: CASSMGRGFSGTDTQYF. The CDR3 DNA follows: TGTGCCAGCAGCATGGGTAGAGGGTTTAGCGGCACAGATACGCAGTATTTT.

The chain has TRBV15 and TRBJ1-6; D remains ambiguous. Between the trimmed V and J ends, which lost 0 bases and 6 bases, there was a span of 15 bases. Germline-derived CDR1 and CDR2 are LNHNV and YYDKDF (reference sequence). The CDR3 consists of 17 residues. CDR3 residues: CATSRDVPLGTNSPLHF. The DNA for the CDR3 is TGTGCCACCAGCAGAGATGTACCCTTGGGAACTAATTCACCCCTCCACTTT.

The rearrangement uses TRBV5-1 and TRBJ1-2, with TRBD1 identical over 8 bases. Germline CDR1 reads SGHRS; CDR2 reads YFSETQ. V shed 3 bases, J shed 8 bases, and the junction held 6 bases outside the gene matches. CDR3 length equals 13 residues. CDR3 residues: CASSWGDRRGYTF. The CDR3 nucleotides are TGCGCCAGCAGCTGGGGGGACAGGCGAGGCTACACCTTC.

To note about this clone: The sample holds other DNA sequences that translate to the same CDR3. The V call is TRBV20-1, the J call TRBJ1-1, with 7 bases that match TRBD1. V shed 5 bases, J shed 5 bases, and the junction held 2 bases outside the gene matches. Per the germline V gene, CDR1 is DFQATT and CDR2 is SNEGSKA (reference sequence). The CDR3 is made up of 11 amino acids. The CDR3 coding sequence is TGCAGTGCTTCCAGGGGGACTGAAGCTTTCTTT. Translated, it gives CSASRGTEAFF.

The V call is TRBV2, the J call TRBJ2-3; 7 bases line up with TRBD1. The CDR3 spans 15 residues. J gave up 6 bases and V 2 bases, and 8 bases lay outside the gene matches. Germline V lookup: CDR1 SNHLY, CDR2 FYNNEI. The CDR3 DNA is TGTGCCAGCAGTGAATTCGAGGGGGCGGTGGATACGCAGTATTTT. The encoded protein is CASSEFEGAVDTQYF. Full variable domain (missing parts from reference TRBV2 and TRBJ2-3): EPEVTQTPSHQVTQMGQEVILRCVPISNHLYFYWYRQILGQKVEFLVSFYNNEISEKSEIFDDQFSVERPDGSNFTLKIRSTKLEDSAMYFCASSEFEGAVDTQYFGPGTRLTVL.

This clone occurred a few times. V usage is TRBV19 and J usage is TRBJ1-2, with D possibly being TRBD1 (6 bases). V was cut by 4 bases and J by 7 bases, with 19 bases left in between. Germline CDR1 LNHDA, CDR2 SQIVND (reference sequence). This CDR3 spans 15 amino acids. CDR3 in DNA: TGTGCCAGTAGTAACTCCCGTTGGGGGGCTTCTGGCTACACCTTC. Translation gives CASSNSRWGASGYTF.

This chain links TRBV18 with TRBJ1-6, with 9 bases fitting TRBD1. The CDR3 consists of 16 residues. J was trimmed by 5 bases and V by 3 bases; bases with no gene match: 5. The germline gives CDR1 KGHSH, CDR2 LQKENI. In nucleotides, the CDR3 is TGTGCCAGCTCACCCGCGGGGACAGGGAATAATTCACCCCTCCACTTT. This gives the protein CASSPAGTGNNSPLHF.

A word on this clone: Within the sample, other DNA sequences also encode this same CDR3. The chain uses TRBV5-1 and TRBJ2-2; 8 positions match TRBD1. The CDR3 covers 14 residues. Per the germline V gene, CDR1 is SGHRS and CDR2 is YFSETQ. The ends lost 4 bases at V and 4 bases at J; junction bases unmatched: 3. CDR3 loop: CASSLTGGTGELFF. The CDR3 DNA reads TGCGCCAGCAGCCTAACAGGGGGCACCGGGGAGCTGTTTTTT.